A selection of T cell receptor beta chains follows, all from one sample in a study of HIV-infected patients and healthy controls. TCRdb called the 5' RACE reads again in MiXCR, with one record for every CDR3 protein. The sample shows under 20,000 distinct CDR3 sequences, approximately 7% of them seen only once. The sample taken for sequencing was blood. These TCRs come from an adult in good health. Both conserved end residues are part of each CDR3. Fields, in order: J gene, D gene, clone size, V gene, CDR3 protein, CDR3 DNA. The D gene is left open where the match is weak. Size is stated for part of the rows, as once, few or many counts, or as a class when the clone is expanded.

>TRBJ2-5|TRBD2|medium-sized|TRBV2
CASRVTSGKETQYF
TGTGCCAGCAGGGTGACTAGCGGAAAAGAGACCCAGTACTTC
>TRBJ2-1|.|many|TRBV19
CASSRGTDYNEQFF
TGTGCCAGTAGTCGGGGGACAGATTACAATGAGCAGTTCTTC
>TRBJ2-1|.|medium-sized|TRBV6-1
CASLQARTHNEQFF
TGTGCCAGCTTACAGGCGCGGACCCACAATGAGCAGTTCTTC
>TRBJ2-1|.|many|TRBV6-2/TRBV6-3
CASSYVDEQFF
TGTGCCAGCAGCTACGTGGATGAGCAGTTCTTC
>TRBJ1-1|TRBD1|many|TRBV24-1
CATRDRDEAFF
TGTGCCACCAGAGACAGGGACGAAGCTTTCTTT
>TRBJ1-6|TRBD1|many|TRBV5-6
CASSRDRSYSYNSPLHF
TGTGCCAGCAGCCGGGACAGGTCCTACTCCTATAATTCACCCCTCCACTTT
>TRBJ1-2|.|.|TRBV4-3
CASSQDLVAMGPYGYTF
TGCGCCAGCAGCCAAGATTTGGTCGCCATGGGGCCCTATGGCTACACCTTC
>TRBJ1-1|TRBD1|.|TRBV19
CASIRGPTEAFF
TGTGCCAGTATCAGGGGGCCGACTGAAGCTTTCTTT
>TRBJ1-1|.|many|TRBV24-1
CATSRFQMNTEAFF
TGTGCCACCTCACGGTTCCAGATGAACACTGAAGCTTTCTTT
>TRBJ2-1|.|many|TRBV19
CASSIGGTYNEQFF
TGTGCCAGTAGTATAGGGGGGACTTACAATGAGCAGTTCTTC
>TRBJ2-5|.|many|TRBV12-5
CASGLDLITPTYQETQYF
TGTGCTAGTGGTTTGGATTTAATTACCCCTACATACCAAGAGACCCAGTACTTC
>TRBJ1-1|.|many|TRBV27
CASSLSADSEAFF
TGTGCCAGCAGTTTATCGGCGGACAGCGAAGCTTTCTTT
>TRBJ2-3|TRBD2|many|TRBV24-1
CATSVTSGRIADTQYF
TGTGCCACCAGTGTGACTAGCGGGAGAATAGCAGATACGCAGTATTTT
>TRBJ1-2|TRBD1|few|TRBV19
CASSIKRNRDRGHAGYTF
TGTGCCAGTAGTATTAAGAGGAACCGGGACAGGGGGCATGCTGGCTACACCTTC
>TRBJ2-1|TRBD2|many|TRBV14
CASSQGRGIASGGNEQFF
TGTGCCAGCAGCCAGGGGAGGGGTATAGCCTCAGGAGGCAATGAGCAGTTCTTC
>TRBJ2-3|TRBD2|medium-sized|TRBV20-1
CSARDIAGPSTDTQYF
TGCAGTGCTAGAGATATAGCGGGGCCGAGCACAGATACGCAGTATTTT
>TRBJ2-7|.|many|TRBV7-2
CASSPMSAPYEQYF
TGTGCCAGCAGCCCAATGTCGGCCCCCTACGAGCAGTACTTC
>TRBJ2-3|.|.|TRBV12-3/TRBV12-4
CASSSGSPDTQYF
TGTGCCAGCAGTTCCGGGAGTCCAGATACGCAGTATTTT
>TRBJ2-7|.|many|TRBV7-7
CASSLNWDYEQYF
TGTGCCAGCAGCTTAAATTGGGACTACGAGCAGTACTTC
>TRBJ1-1|TRBD1|many|TRBV6-6
CASSYPGQGAMGTEAFF
TGTGCCAGCAGTTACCCTGGGCAGGGGGCAATGGGCACTGAAGCTTTCTTT
>TRBJ2-1|TRBD2|.|TRBV7-2
CASSLTSGSEYEQFF
TGTGCCAGCAGCCTTACTAGCGGGAGTGAGTATGAGCAGTTCTTC
>TRBJ2-3|TRBD2|few|TRBV24-1
CATSDYTSGRGRGTDTQYF
TGTGCCACCAGTGATTACACTAGCGGGAGGGGACGTGGGACAGATACGCAGTATTTT
>TRBJ2-1|TRBD2|many|TRBV12-3/TRBV12-4
CASSFRRLGSGRNNEQFF
TGTGCCAGCAGTTTCCGTAGGTTGGGTAGCGGGCGGAACAATGAGCAGTTCTTC
>TRBJ2-5|.|many|TRBV12-3/TRBV12-4
CASSFGGETQYF
TGTGCCAGCAGTTTTGGAGGCGAGACCCAGTACTTC
>TRBJ2-4|.|few|TRBV12-3/TRBV12-4
CASTTGPLGGIGENIQYF
TGTGCCAGCACTACTGGCCCACTTGGGGGCATAGGCGAAAACATTCAGTACTTC
>TRBJ1-1|.|many|TRBV7-2
CASSLGAGNTEAFF
TGTGCCAGCAGCTTAGGGGCGGGGAACACTGAAGCTTTCTTT
>TRBJ1-5|.|many|TRBV27
CASSLYPGPNRQPQHF
TGTGCCAGCAGTTTATACCCGGGACCCAATCGACAGCCCCAGCATTTT
>TRBJ1-5|.|many|TRBV2
CASSEFRLRNQPQHF
TGTGCCAGCAGTGAGTTCAGGTTGAGGAATCAGCCCCAGCATTTT
>TRBJ2-1|TRBD1|medium-sized|TRBV20-1
CSANDRGNSVNEQFF
TGCAGTGCTAATGACAGGGGGAATTCAGTTAATGAGCAGTTCTTC
>TRBJ2-3|.|medium-sized|TRBV7-2
CASRSLGTRTDTQYF
TGTGCCAGCAGGTCCCTTGGGACTCGGACAGATACGCAGTATTTT
>TRBJ2-7|.|.|TRBV10-3
CAISESDGFRGGQYF
TGTGCCATCAGTGAGTCAGATGGATTCCGGGGTGGGCAGTACTTC
>TRBJ2-3|TRBD2|many|TRBV4-2
CASSQDLAGGPDTQYF
TGTGCCAGCAGCCAAGATCTCGCGGGAGGGCCAGATACGCAGTATTTT
>TRBJ1-5|.|few|TRBV12-3/TRBV12-4
CASTTGYQPQHF
TGTGCCAGCACCACAGGATATCAGCCCCAGCATTTT
>TRBJ1-2|.|many|TRBV7-9
CASSLDTTYGYTF
TGTGCCAGCAGCTTAGACACCACCTATGGCTACACCTTC
>TRBJ1-1|.|few|TRBV3-1
CASSQDFGFGSEAFF
TGTGCCAGCAGCCAAGACTTCGGGTTTGGGAGTGAAGCTTTCTTT
>TRBJ2-5|.|medium-sized|TRBV7-2
CASGGRGLRTQYF
TGTGCCAGCGGGGGTCGGGGGTTAAGGACCCAGTACTTC
>TRBJ2-1|TRBD2|many|TRBV6-5
CASSYGGGNNEQFF
TGTGCCAGCAGTTACGGCGGGGGGAACAATGAGCAGTTCTTC
>TRBJ2-5|.|few|TRBV29-1
CSASTGTPQYF
TGCAGCGCATCCACCGGGACACCCCAGTACTTC
>TRBJ2-2|.|.|TRBV7-3
CASSPGNTGELFF
TGTGCCAGCAGCCCAGGAAACACCGGGGAGCTGTTTTTT
>TRBJ2-1|.|many|TRBV7-8
CASSFILVQFHEQFF
TGTGCCAGCAGCTTCATACTAGTACAGTTCCATGAGCAGTTCTTC
>TRBJ2-5|.|many|TRBV7-2
CASSSSPFLTYQETQYF
TGTGCCAGCAGCTCCTCCCCCTTCCTCACCTACCAAGAGACCCAGTACTTC
>TRBJ1-1|.|.|TRBV19
CASSIDQGRTEAFF
TGTGCCAGTAGTATAGATCAGGGGAGGACTGAAGCTTTCTTT
>TRBJ1-5|.|.|TRBV12-3/TRBV12-4
CASSLDFARGGQPQHF
TGTGCCAGCAGTTTAGATTTTGCCCGCGGGGGTCAGCCCCAGCATTTT
>TRBJ1-1|.|many|TRBV18
CASSPEAGPAEAFF
TGTGCCAGCTCACCAGAGGCAGGCCCGGCTGAAGCTTTCTTT
>TRBJ1-1|.|many|TRBV7-2
CASTPTGRNTEAFF
TGTGCCAGCACCCCCACCGGGAGGAACACTGAAGCTTTCTTT
>TRBJ1-1|.|medium-sized|TRBV18
CASSDKMNTEAFF
TGTGCCAGCTCAGACAAGATGAACACTGAAGCTTTCTTT